This T cell receptor (beta chain) originates from a study of blood T cell repertoires in COVID-19. Across the whole study: COVID-19 samples collected from the United States, Italy and Spain covered acute and convalescent phases. Nucleic acid was either cDNA or gDNA, and it came from T cells, B-cell-depleted T cells, or PBMCs.

The CDR3 extends over 16 amino acids. The germline V gene encodes CDR1 MNHNS and CDR2 SASEGT. Trimming removed 0 bases from V and 4 bases from J; junction bases left unmatched: 7. As originally analysed: Amplification of reference gene primers was used by the study to estimate nucleated cell counts. This table comes from immunoSEQ multiplex PCR, and its TCRdb copy is limited to in-frame clones, with some not included. V, J and clone size derive from that table, while D and trimming were established from the DNA sequence. Of 250,000 to 350,000 clones in the sample, 86% were seen once. The TCR sequence derives from a woman aged 45-65 years with acute or convalescent COVID-19. Sequencing used peripheral blood. This rearrangement joins TRBV6-1 to TRBJ1-1; 8 nucleotides align to TRBD1. The CDR3 loop reads CASSEAPGGGATEAFF. The DNA for the CDR3 is TGTGCCAGCAGTGAAGCTCCAGGGGGCGGAGCCACTGAAGCTTTCTTT.